The T cell receptor beta chain described here comes from a study of cytomegalovirus exposure and HLA in healthy donors. Study background: Samples from HLA-typed donors yielded 65 million to 85 million unique TCRs in an early data release. When 300 to 500 donors were genotyped, 81% of them were found to fall in the Caucasian-associated ancestry cluster.

CDR1 SGHAT and CDR2 FQNNGV come from the germline V gene. The CDR3 extends over 13 amino acids. The V gene lost 2 bases and the J gene lost 7 bases, with 10 bases spanning the gap. Vbeta (60) and Jbeta (13) primers were used in the PCR. Generated by immunoSEQ multiplex PCR, the TCRdb table keeps only in-frame clones and is missing some. The sample has about 220,000 clones; more than 60% are singletons. This clone was detected a few times. V usage is TRBV11-2 and J usage is TRBJ2-3; tentatively, D is TRBD2 (5 bases). Sequences were obtained from PBMCs. The receptor was derived from a woman aged 25 to 39 in good health and CMV-seronegative. The CDR3 is CASSLRGHHTQYF. CDR3 DNA sequence: TGTGCCAGCAGCTTAAGAGGGCACCATACGCAGTATTTT.